This T cell receptor (beta chain) appears in the sequencing data of a study of cytomegalovirus exposure and HLA in healthy donors. The wider study: Counted in an early data release were about 85 million unique TCRs from HLA-typed donors. Of the donors genotyped, 398 in all, 65% to 90% fell in the Caucasian-associated ancestry cluster. Overall study findings and caveats: Many donors shared some public TCRs, even though most TCR sequences were rare. Links to common viral pathogens appeared, in a later analysis, for several of the most significant clusters.

V was cut by 0 bases and J by 1 base, with 9 bases left in between. This CDR3 has 15 amino acids. In germline, CDR1 is KGHSH, CDR2 LQKENI. In the PCR, 60 Vbeta and 13 Jbeta primers were used. The data were produced by immunoSEQ multiplex PCR, yet TCRdb's version contains in-frame clones alone and is incomplete. Its clone listing holds 30,000 to 35,000 clones. As regards this clone: Its antigen is unidentified.

This receptor was identified in a woman between 40 and 55 years old in good health and CMV-seropositive. The gene calls are TRBV18 and TRBJ1-1; D uncertain. Sequenced: PBMCs. The CDR3 region is CASSPPVTKNTEAFF. CDR3 nucleotides: TGTGCCAGCTCACCACCAGTGACAAAGAACACTGAAGCTTTCTTT.